Shown below are 10 T cell receptor beta chains from a single sample sequenced in a study of blood T cell repertoires in COVID-19. Sequencing was performed with immunoSEQ multiplex PCR; in TCRdb, only in-frame clones are kept and a portion is missing. The profile covers under 200,000 clones, with around four fifths appearing a single time and 2.5% to 3.5% taken by the ten largest. The sequenced material came from peripheral blood. These receptors all come from a woman aged 60-75 years with acute or convalescent COVID-19.

This chain uses TRBV7-9 with TRBJ1-6; D not certain. There are 15 residues in the CDR3. CDR1 is SEHNR and CDR2 is FQNEAQ in the germline V gene (reference sequence). V lost 4 bases and J 0 bases, leaving 7 bases between the germline ends. CDR3 sequence (DNA): TGTGCCAGCAGCTCACAGAGCTCCTATAATTCACCCCTCCACTTT. Translated: CASSSQSSYNSPLHF.

The chain has TRBV2 and TRBJ1-5, with a weak D call TRBD1 (5 bases). This CDR3 has 14 residues. The germline CDR1 and CDR2 sequences are SNHLY and FYNNEI. Deletions cut 5 bases from V and 3 bases from J, with 11 bases between. Here the CDR3 DNA reads TGTGCCAGCAGTTATGGACAACTCAATCAGCCCCAGCATTTT. This encodes CASSYGQLNQPQHF.

The chain couples TRBV27 to TRBJ1-2; 9 nucleotides agree with TRBD1. Germline-derived CDR1 and CDR2 are MNHEY and SMNVEV (reference sequence). This CDR3 is 16 amino acids long. V gave up 4 bases and J gave up 5 bases; unmatched junction bases: 11. CDR3 region: CASSYDRTGAWYGYTF. The CDR3 DNA reads TGTGCCAGCAGTTACGACCGGACAGGGGCATGGTATGGCTACACCTTC.

V and J are TRBV7-2 and TRBJ2-3; D is undetermined. Germline values: CDR1 SGHTA, CDR2 FQGNSA. CDR3 length: 14 residues. Trimming shortened V by 1 base and J by 0 bases, and 5 bases separated the two germline ends. The CDR3 nucleotides are TGTGCCAGCAGCTTAGGTCAGAGCACAGATACGCAGTATTTT. It yields the protein CASSLGQSTDTQYF.

This sequence joins TRBV4-3 and TRBJ1-5; TRBD1 matches 9 bases. Per germline, CDR1 LGHNA and CDR2 YSLEER. Losses at the gene ends were 0 bases for V and 7 bases for J; bases not matched to a gene: 7. The CDR3 covers 16 residues. The CDR3, as DNA: TGCGCCAGCAGCCAAGACCTCGGGACAGGGAACCAGCCCCAGCATTTT. It codes for CASSQDLGTGNQPQHF.

This rearrangement joins TRBV6-5 to TRBJ1-5, with TRBD1 matching over 7 bases. Germline V gene data show CDR1 as MNHEY and CDR2 as SVGAGI. Trimming removed 7 bases from V and 3 bases from J; junction bases left unmatched: 9. The CDR3 loop spans 15 amino acids. This CDR3 is CASKLGQGVNQPQHF. CDR3 DNA sequence: TGTGCCAGCAAGTTGGGGCAGGGGGTCAATCAGCCCCAGCATTTT.

The CDR3 loop is CASSLGLAGAGTDTQYF. CDR3 coding DNA: TGCGCCAGCAGCTTGGGACTAGCGGGAGCAGGCACAGATACGCAGTATTTT. The V gene is TRBV5-1, the J gene TRBJ2-3, with 12 nucleotides matching TRBD2. V shed 0 bases and J 1 base; nucleotides not matched to a gene: 3. The CDR3 has 17 amino acids. In germline, CDR1 is SGHRS, CDR2 YFSETQ.

This sequence joins TRBV6-2 or TRBV6-3 and TRBJ1-1, with D tentatively TRBD1 (6 bases). V was clipped by 0 bases and J by 2 bases, with 7 bases between them. Germline values: CDR1 MNHEY, CDR2 SVGEGT. CDR3 length: 14 residues. In DNA form, the CDR3 reads TGTGCCAGCAGTTACTCACAGGGAAACACTGAAGCTTTCTTT. Translated: CASSYSQGNTEAFF.

This chain connects TRBV7-2 to TRBJ2-1; 9 nucleotides agree with TRBD2. Germline CDR1 is SGHTA and CDR2 is FQGNSA. This CDR3 is built from 17 residues. Unmatched junction bases numbered 10, after V lost 5 bases and J lost 2 bases. CDR3 sequence: CASSIRTSAQTYNEQFF. The CDR3, as DNA: TGTGCCAGCAGCATTAGGACTAGCGCCCAGACCTACAATGAGCAGTTCTTC.

This chain joins TRBV7-2 and TRBJ2-5, with 9 bases aligning to TRBD2. V shed 4 bases and J 4 bases; nucleotides not matched to a gene: 7. CDR3 length: 15 amino acids. CDR1 is SGHTA, CDR2 FQGNSA, per germline. The chain's CDR3 is CASSSMRGGPETQYF. The CDR3 DNA reads as TGTGCCAGCAGCTCAATGCGGGGGGGCCCAGAGACCCAGTACTTC.